This T cell receptor beta chain emerged from a study of blood T cell repertoires in COVID-19. Study summary: T cells, B-cell-depleted T cells, or PBMCs provided the cDNA or gDNA that served as material.

Germline values: CDR1 MNHEY, CDR2 SVGAGI. V lost 6 bases to trimming and J lost 0 bases; unmatched junction nucleotides: 6. The CDR3 is 15 residues long. Per the original data handling: How many nucleated cells were present was estimated from reference gene primer amplification. Method: immunoSEQ multiplex PCR; TCRdb's copy keeps in-frame clones and lacks some. The V and J calls and clone size come from that table; D and trimming were worked out from the DNA. This table holds 130,000 to 150,000 clones, around 90% found once. The rearrangement joins TRBV6-5 to TRBJ1-1; 8 bases line up with TRBD1. Material for sequencing was peripheral blood. This clonotype was sampled from a man between 65 and 85 years old with acute or convalescent COVID-19. CDR3 DNA sequence: TGTGCCAGCAGGGTTCAGGGGGCCATGAACACTGAAGCTTTCTTT. It translates to CASRVQGAMNTEAFF.